This TCR beta chain was recovered during a study of shared clonotypes between healthy human individuals. Study overall: The study enrolled a couple of women and three men aged 18 to 49.

Naive CD8 cells comprised CD45RO-negative, CCR7-positively selected cells, excluding terminally differentiated effector memory CD45RA+ cells. The V gene end was trimmed by 2 bases and the J gene end by 4 bases; junction bases not matched to a gene: 1. The CDR3 is 13 residues long. Germline-derived CDR1 and CDR2 are MNHEY and SMNVEV (reference sequence). Methods used by the authors: ImmunoSEQ only sent back junction sequences with no quality scores, so filtering was done differently. The repertoire was sequenced with immunoSEQ multiplex PCR; TCRdb's copy has only in-frame clones and lacks some. That table gives V, J and clone size, and the DNA gave D and trimming. The sample lists about 580,000 clones, nearly 98% seen once, with 0.3% in the top ten. Note on this clone: Different DNA sequences within this sample yield the same CDR3.

Input material: naive CD8+ T cells sorted from blood. The sequence was collected from a man aged 25-45 years in good health. V usage is TRBV27 and J usage is TRBJ2-7; 8 nucleotides line up with TRBD2. The CDR3 DNA reads as TGTGCCAGCAGTTTAGGGACTAGTTACGAGCAGTACTTC. It encodes CASSLGTSYEQYF.